This T cell receptor beta chain derives from a study of T-cell memory formation after mild COVID-19. General study results and limits: Contracting CD4+ clones sat mainly in CM and EM; CD8+ in EMRA.

This clonotype occurred a few times. Its matching antigen is unknown. The CDR3 contains 13 residues. Per germline, CDR1 DFQATT and CDR2 SNEGSKA (reference sequence). Trimming stripped 6 bases from V and 1 base from J, with 13 bases between. MiXCR, applied by TCRdb to the 5' RACE reads, yields one record per CDR3 protein. The sample records 300,000 to 400,000 distinct CDR3 sequences, roughly 15% being singletons. The TCR sequence derives from a man between 18 and 35 years old who had mild COVID-19 (a few samples of this study predate the infection). Cell type and time point are not known. The chain couples TRBV20-1 to TRBJ2-7; D is perhaps TRBD1 (5 bases). The sequenced sample was PBMCs or a T cell subset sorted from them (not recorded which). As DNA, the CDR3 is TGCAGTGCCCGAACAGGCCCTTCCTACGAGCAGTACGTC. This codes for CSARTGPSYEQYV.